The T cell receptor beta chain under discussion was sequenced for a study of blood T cell repertoires in COVID-19. Methods used by the authors: Nucleated cell counts were estimated from reference gene primer amplification. This table comes from immunoSEQ multiplex PCR, and its TCRdb copy is limited to in-frame clones, with some not included. That table is the source of V, J and clone size, and D and trimming were worked out from the DNA. This table holds under 350,000 clones, 89% found once. The CDR3 is 15 amino acids. V trimming: 7 bases; J trimming: 2 bases; junction bases outside the gene matches: 9. Germline CDR1 LNHDA, CDR2 SQIVND (reference sequence).

This chain connects TRBV19 to TRBJ2-5; 8 nucleotides agree with TRBD1. The sequencing sample was made of peripheral blood. The sequence was obtained from a man in his fifties with acute or convalescent COVID-19. The CDR3 loop reads CASTLGQGYQETQYF. In DNA form, the CDR3 reads TGTGCCAGTACCCTTGGACAGGGCTATCAAGAGACCCAGTACTTC.